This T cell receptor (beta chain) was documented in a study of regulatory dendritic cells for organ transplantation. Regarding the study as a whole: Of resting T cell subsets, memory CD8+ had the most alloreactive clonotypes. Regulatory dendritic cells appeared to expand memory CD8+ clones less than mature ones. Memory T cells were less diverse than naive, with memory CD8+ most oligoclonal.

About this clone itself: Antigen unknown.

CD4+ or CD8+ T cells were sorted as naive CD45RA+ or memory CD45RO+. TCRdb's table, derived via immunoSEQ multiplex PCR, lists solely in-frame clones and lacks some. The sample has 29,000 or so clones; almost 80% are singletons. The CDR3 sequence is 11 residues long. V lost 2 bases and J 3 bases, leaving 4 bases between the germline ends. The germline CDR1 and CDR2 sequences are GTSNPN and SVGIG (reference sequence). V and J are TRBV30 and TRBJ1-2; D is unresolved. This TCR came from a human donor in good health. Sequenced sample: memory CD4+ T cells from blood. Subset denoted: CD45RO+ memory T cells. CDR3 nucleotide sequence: TGTGCCTGGAGTCCCCACTATGGCTACACCTTC. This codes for CAWSPHYGYTF.